These T cell receptor beta chains were read from a single sample in a study of molecular identifiers for immune sequencing clone quantification. Each CDR3 protein gets one entry after TCRdb re-called the PCR reads with MiXCR. The sample shows about 640,000 distinct CDR3 sequences, 15% to 20% of them seen only once. The sequenced sample was naive CD8+ T cells from blood, with Jurkat cell RNA spiked in. These receptors were collected from a human donor in good health. Some libraries in this study had Jurkat cell RNA spiked in. The CDR3 runs from the conserved cysteine through the conserved F or W. D genes are given only for firm matches. The size field is filled for only some rows; it gives once, few, many or a size class.

D	size	V	J	length	DNA	CDR3
TRBD2	many	TRBV4-2	TRBJ2-3	19	TGTGCCAGCAGCCAAGATCGTCAGCTAGCGGGGACTAGCACAGATACGCAGTATTTT	CASSQDRQLAGTSTDTQYF
TRBD1	NA	TRBV2	TRBJ1-4	14	TGTGCCAGCGGTGCCGGGACAGGGGATGAAAAACTGTTTTTT	CASGAGTGDEKLFF
TRBD2	many	TRBV5-1	TRBJ2-7	14	TGCGCCAGCAGCTGGACTAGCGCAACCTACGAGCAGTACTTC	CASSWTSATYEQYF
NA	many	TRBV7-9	TRBJ1-1	12	TGTGCCAGCAGCACCGGACTACCTGAAGCTTTCTTT	CASSTGLPEAFF
TRBD1	many	TRBV2	TRBJ2-7	15	TGTGCCAGCAGGCCGGGACAGGGGGCTTCCTACGAGCAGTACTTC	CASRPGQGASYEQYF
TRBD2	few	TRBV20-1	TRBJ2-3	19	TGCAGTGCTAGAGACCCCCCCGGGACTAGCGGGAGACCCACAGATACGCAGTATTTT	CSARDPPGTSGRPTDTQYF
NA	few	TRBV5-8	TRBJ1-1	14	TGTGCCAGCAGCGGAAACCCCGGACGGCTTGAAGCTTTCTTT	CASSGNPGRLEAFF
TRBD2	many	TRBV28	TRBJ2-1	14	TGTGCCAGCACCCTAGCGGTCCTATACAATGAGCAGTTCTTC	CASTLAVLYNEQFF
TRBD2	many	TRBV5-1	TRBJ2-7	15	TGCGCCAGCAGCCCGGCAGGACTAGCAGACTACGAGCAGTACTTC	CASSPAGLADYEQYF
TRBD2	many	TRBV4-3	TRBJ2-7	16	TGCGCCAGCAGCCAAGATATGACTAGCGGGGGCCACGAGCAGTACTTC	CASSQDMTSGGHEQYF
NA	few	TRBV7-9	TRBJ2-3	15	TGTGCCAGCAGCTTAGCTGCCGGGGCTTTTTATACGCAGTATTTT	CASSLAAGAFYTQYF
TRBD1	NA	TRBV11-2	TRBJ1-1	14	TGTGCCAGCAACCCGGGACAGGGAAGGACTGAAGCTTTCTTT	CASNPGQGRTEAFF
NA	NA	TRBV20-1	TRBJ1-3	15	TGCGGTGCTAGGGCACCATCTACAGGGGGAAACACCATATATTTT	CGARAPSTGGNTIYF
NA	many	TRBV19	TRBJ1-2	12	TGTGCCAGTAGTGCGACAGTTCTAGGCTACACCTTC	CASSATVLGYTF
TRBD2	NA	TRBV7-2	TRBJ2-5	17	TGTGCCAGCAGCTTAGCGGCTAGCGGGGGGACCCAAGAGACCCAGTACTTC	CASSLAASGGTQETQYF
TRBD1	many	TRBV2	TRBJ1-2	15	TGTGCCAGCAGTGAAGCCAGGGGGCGAGCCTATGGCTACACCTTC	CASSEARGRAYGYTF
TRBD2	NA	TRBV9	TRBJ2-5	16	TGTGCCAGCAGCGTAGAGACTAGCGGGACTGGAGAGACCCAGTACTTC	CASSVETSGTGETQYF
NA	many	TRBV30	TRBJ2-7	13	TGTGCCTGGAGCACCACTGGGGCATCCGAGCAGTACTTC	CAWSTTGASEQYF
NA	NA	TRBV19	TRBJ2-1	13	TGTGCCAGTAGCCCGGAACTCTACAATGAGCAGTTCTTC	CASSPELYNEQFF
NA	many	TRBV5-1	TRBJ2-7	13	TGCGCCAGCAGCTTCCTTTACAGGGACGAGCAGTACTTC	CASSFLYRDEQYF
NA	many	TRBV29-1	TRBJ1-2	11	TGCAGCGTTGAAGTAGACTATGGCTACACCTTC	CSVEVDYGYTF
NA	NA	TRBV19	TRBJ2-7	15	TGTGCCAGTAGTATTGGAGGGGGGACCACCTACGAGCAGTACTTC	CASSIGGGTTYEQYF